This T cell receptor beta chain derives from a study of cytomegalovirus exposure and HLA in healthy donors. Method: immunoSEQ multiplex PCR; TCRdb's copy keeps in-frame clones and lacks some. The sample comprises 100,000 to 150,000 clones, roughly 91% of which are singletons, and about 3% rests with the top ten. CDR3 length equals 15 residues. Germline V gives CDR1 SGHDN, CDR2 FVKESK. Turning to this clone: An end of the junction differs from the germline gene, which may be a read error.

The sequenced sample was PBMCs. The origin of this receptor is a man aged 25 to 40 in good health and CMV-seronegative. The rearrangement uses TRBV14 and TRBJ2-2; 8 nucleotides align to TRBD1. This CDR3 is CASRQTGVDTGELFF. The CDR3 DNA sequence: TGTGCCAGCCGCCAGACAGGGGTGGACACCGGGGAGCTGTTTTTT.